This record looks at one TCR delta chain sequence and its context. One base away lies a much larger clone, so this may be a sequencing read error. Other DNA sequences in this specimen translate into the identical CDR3. Germline V gene sequence: CDR1 GEAIGNYY, CDR2 EKD. The CDR3 extends over 18 amino acids. This sample stems from a study of gamma-delta chains in newborns, infants, children. TCRdb made new clone calls on the reads using CATT. The table records 5,500 or so delta-chain clones, 1.9% of them present only once. Material for sequencing was blood. J is TRDJ3 and V is TRDV2; 8 positions agree with TRDD3. This TCR was recovered from a child who was a newborn, infant or young child, either healthy, febrile or measles-vaccinated (not recorded which). CDR3 sequence (DNA): TGTGCCTGCGACACCGCGGGGGATAGCTCCTGGGACACCCGACAGATGTTTTTC. Amino acid sequence: CACDTAGDSSWDTRQMFF.